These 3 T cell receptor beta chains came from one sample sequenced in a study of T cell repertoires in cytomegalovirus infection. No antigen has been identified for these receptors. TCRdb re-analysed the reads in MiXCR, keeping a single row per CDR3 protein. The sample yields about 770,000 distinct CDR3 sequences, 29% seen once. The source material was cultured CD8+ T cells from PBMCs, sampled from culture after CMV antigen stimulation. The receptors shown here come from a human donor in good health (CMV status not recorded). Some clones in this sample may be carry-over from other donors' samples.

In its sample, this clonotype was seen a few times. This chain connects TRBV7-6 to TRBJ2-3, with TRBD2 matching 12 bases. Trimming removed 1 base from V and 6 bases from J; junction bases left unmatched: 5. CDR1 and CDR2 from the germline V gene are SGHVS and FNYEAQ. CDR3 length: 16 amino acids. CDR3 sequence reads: CASSLGTSGEGDTQYF. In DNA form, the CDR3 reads TGTGCCAGCAGCTTAGGGACTAGCGGGGAGGGGGATACGCAGTATTTT. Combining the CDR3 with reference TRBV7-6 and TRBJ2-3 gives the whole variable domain GAGVSQSPRYKVTKRGQDVALRCDPISGHVSLYWYRQALGQGPEFLTYFNYEAQQDKSGLPNDRFSAERPEGSISTLTIQRTEQRDSAMYRCASSLGTSGEGDTQYFGPGTRLTVL.

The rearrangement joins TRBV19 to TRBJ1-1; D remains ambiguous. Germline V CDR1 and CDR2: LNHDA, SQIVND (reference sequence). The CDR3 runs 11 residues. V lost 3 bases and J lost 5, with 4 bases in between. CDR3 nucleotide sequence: TGTGCCAGTAGTATTCCAACTGAAGCTTTCTTT. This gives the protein CASSIPTEAFF.

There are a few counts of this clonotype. CDR3 sequence reads: CASSPETAQETQYF. CDR3 sequence (DNA): TGTGCCAGCAGCCCCGAGACAGCCCAAGAGACCCAGTACTTC. V usage is TRBV5-4 and J usage is TRBJ2-5, with D possibly matching TRBD1 (5 bases). CDR1 is SGHNT, CDR2 YYREEE, per germline (reference sequence). The CDR3 has 14 amino acids. V was cut by 4 bases and J by 1 base, with 11 bases left in between.